The rows below give T cell receptor beta chains drawn from one sample of a study of CD8+CD57+ T cells in acquired aplastic anemia. In TCRdb, the reads were re-called with MiXCR into one record per CDR3 protein. The table has 65,000 to 85,000 distinct CDR3 sequences, approximately 50% seen once. The specimen sequenced was sorted CD4+, CD8+, or CD8+CD57+ T cells (not recorded which) from PBMCs. These receptors originate from a human donor in good health, serving as a control. Both conserved end residues are part of each CDR3. A D gene is named only where the DNA matches it firmly. Expanded clones are given a class, and other clones once, few, many or no size at all.

clone_size | j_call | v_call | d_call | cdr3_nt | cdr3_aa
NA | TRBJ2-7 | TRBV24-1 | TRBD1 | TGTGCCACCAGTGAGACCGGGACAGGGGGCTCCTACGAGCAGTACTTC | CATSETGTGGSYEQYF
many | TRBJ1-2 | TRBV4-1 | NA | TGCGCCAGCAGCCAAGCAGACCATGCCGCTAATGGCTACACCTTC | CASSQADHAANGYTF
many | TRBJ1-1 | TRBV11-2 | NA | TGTGCCAGCAGCTTCCGGGAGGTTGGGAACACTGAAGCTTTCTTT | CASSFREVGNTEAFF
many | TRBJ2-1 | TRBV9 | TRBD2 | TGTGCCAGCAGCGTAGTTGGCGGGAGCTCCTACAATGAGCAGTTCTTC | CASSVVGGSSYNEQFF
many | TRBJ2-7 | TRBV27 | TRBD2 | TGTGCCAGCAGTTCCCTAGCGGCCTACGAGCAGTACTTC | CASSSLAAYEQYF
many | TRBJ2-7 | TRBV5-4 | TRBD2 | TGTGCCAGCAGCAAGGGACTAGCGTCCTACGAGCAGTACTTC | CASSKGLASYEQYF
few | TRBJ2-1 | TRBV11-2 | TRBD1 | TGTGCCAGCAGCACAGGGGTCGGTTCCTACAATGAGCAGTTCTTC | CASSTGVGSYNEQFF
NA | TRBJ1-2 | TRBV7-8 | NA | TGTGCCAGCAGCCCCTACGGGACGACTAAGGGCGGCTACACCTTC | CASSPYGTTKGGYTF
NA | TRBJ2-7 | TRBV7-2 | NA | TGTGCCGGCAGCTTAGCCTACGAGCAGTGCTTC | CAGSLAYEQCF
many | TRBJ2-7 | TRBV27 | NA | TGTGCCAGCAGTTTAAGGCAGTCCTACGAGCAGTACTTC | CASSLRQSYEQYF
NA | TRBJ1-1 | TRBV7-9 | NA | TGTGCCAGTAAAGGACAGTTTTCTGAAGCTTTCTTT | CASKGQFSEAFF
many | TRBJ1-1 | TRBV28 | NA | TGTGCCAGCAGCCTGCTGGGCAAGATGAACACTGAAGCTTTCTTT | CASSLLGKMNTEAFF
many | TRBJ2-1 | TRBV5-4 | TRBD2 | TGTGCCAGCAGGGGACTAGCGGGGGGCAATGAGCAGTTCTTC | CASRGLAGGNEQFF
NA | TRBJ2-5 | TRBV7-2 | NA | TGTGCCAGCAGCTTAGATGGCAGACAAGAGACCCAGTACTTC | CASSLDGRQETQYF
many | TRBJ2-1 | TRBV29-1 | NA | TGCAGCGTTGAAGATCTTAGGGTGGGCAATGAGCAGTTCTTC | CSVEDLRVGNEQFF
NA | TRBJ1-3 | TRBV9 | NA | TGTGCCAGCAGCGTAATGGACGGTGGCTCTGGAAACACCATATATTTT | CASSVMDGGSGNTIYF
many | TRBJ2-1 | TRBV7-9 | NA | TGTGCCAGCAGCTTAGCCAGGGGTGGTAATGAGCAGTTCTTC | CASSLARGGNEQFF
NA | TRBJ2-5 | TRBV29-1 | TRBD2 | TGCAGCGTTGTGCGGGAGCGGCGAGAGACCCAGTACTTC | CSVVRERRETQYF
NA | TRBJ1-2 | TRBV7-9 | TRBD1 | TGTGCCAGCAGCTCAGTAGGACAGGCTAGTGGCTACACCTTC | CASSSVGQASGYTF
NA | TRBJ2-7 | TRBV7-2 | TRBD1 | TGTGCCAGCAGCCCCCAAACAGGGGGGTTTTCCGAGCAGTACTTC | CASSPQTGGFSEQYF
many | TRBJ2-2 | TRBV6-1 | TRBD1 | TGTGCCAGCAGTCCGGACAGGGGAAGGACCGGGGAGCTGTTTTTT | CASSPDRGRTGELFF
NA | TRBJ2-5 | TRBV7-3 | NA | TGTGCCAGCAGCTCCAGGGGGAGGGAGACCCAGTACTTC | CASSSRGRETQYF
NA | TRBJ2-6 | TRBV9 | NA | TGTGCCAGCAGCGTAGGGGGCTCTGGGGCCAACGTCCTGACTTTC | CASSVGGSGANVLTF
NA | TRBJ2-5 | TRBV2 | NA | TGTGCCAGCGGGGGGCGATACGAGACCCAGTACTTC | CASGGRYETQYF
NA | TRBJ2-7 | TRBV2 | TRBD2 | TGTGCCAGCATGATGGGTAGCGGGAGCTACGAGCAGTACTTC | CASMMGSGSYEQYF
NA | TRBJ2-2 | TRBV12-3/TRBV12-4 | NA | TGTGCCAGCAGCCTAGCTGGGGGGCGGCTCACCGGGGAGCTGTTTTTT | CASSLAGGRLTGELFF
few | TRBJ2-7 | TRBV15 | NA | TGTGCCACCAGCAGAAGGGGCGCTTGGGCCGAGCAGTACTTC | CATSRRGAWAEQYF
NA | TRBJ1-1 | TRBV25-1 | NA | TGTGCCAGCAGTGATACCTCCTGGGTGGGGACTGAAGCTTTCTTT | CASSDTSWVGTEAFF
NA | TRBJ2-1 | TRBV12-3/TRBV12-4 | TRBD2 | TGTGCCAGCAGTCCCGGGACTAGCGCTGAGCAGTTCTTC | CASSPGTSAEQFF
NA | TRBJ1-2 | TRBV19 | NA | TGTGCCAGTACAAAGGGACGCGGCTATGGCTACACCTTC | CASTKGRGYGYTF
once | TRBJ2-7 | TRBV20-1 | TRBD2 | TGCAGTGCCATCGGGACTAGCGGGGGGGATAACGAGCAGTACTTC | CSAIGTSGGDNEQYF
many | TRBJ2-1 | TRBV27 | TRBD2 | TGTGCCAGCAGTTTATCCCTAGCGGGATCCTACAATGAGCAGTTCTTC | CASSLSLAGSYNEQFF
NA | TRBJ1-2 | TRBV10-3 | NA | TGTGCCATCAGACTAACCGAGGTCGATGGCTACACCTTC | CAIRLTEVDGYTF
medium-sized | TRBJ1-2 | TRBV29-1 | NA | TGCAGCGTTGGAGATAGCTATGGCTACACCTTC | CSVGDSYGYTF
NA | TRBJ2-1 | TRBV2 | TRBD2 | TGTGCCAGCAGGGCTAGCGGGAGCGGGAATGAGCAGTTCTTC | CASRASGSGNEQFF
NA | TRBJ1-2 | TRBV5-1 | TRBD1 | TGCGCCAGCAGCGGTACTGGACAGGGGAACTATGGCTACACCTTC | CASSGTGQGNYGYTF
once | TRBJ2-7 | TRBV15 | TRBD2 | TGTGCCACCAGCAGAGGCGGGAGCCCCACTGGCTACGAGCAGTACTTC | CATSRGGSPTGYEQYF
NA | TRBJ1-1 | TRBV7-2 | NA | TGTGCCAGCAGCTCTACGACAGCTTTGATCGCTTTCTTT | CASSSTTALIAFF
NA | TRBJ2-5 | TRBV11-2 | TRBD2 | TGTGCCAGCAGCTTTCCTAGCGGGAGGGGCGAGACCCAGTACTTC | CASSFPSGRGETQYF
many | TRBJ1-1 | TRBV6-5 | NA | TGTGCCAGCAGAGGATCAGGGAACACTGAAGCTTTCTTT | CASRGSGNTEAFF
NA | TRBJ1-1 | TRBV20-1 | NA | TGCAGTGCTGGCGACAGTCTGGGCACGGCTGAAGCTTTCTTT | CSAGDSLGTAEAFF
many | TRBJ1-5 | TRBV27 | TRBD1 | TGTGCCAGCAGTTTATCCCCACCACAGGGGAATCAGCCCCAGCATTTT | CASSLSPPQGNQPQHF